This T cell receptor (beta chain) emerged from a study of T cell responses to AZD1222 COVID-19 vaccine. This clone was seen a handful of times. Its antigen is unknown. The study's findings and limits: Sampling that yielded the repertoires occurred only after the peak T cell response. Spike-specific TCR repertoires showed rising breadth and depth after two AZD1222 doses. Recipients of AZD1222 seropositive at baseline numbered only five or six.

This table comes from immunoSEQ multiplex PCR, and its TCRdb copy is limited to in-frame clones, with some not included. This table has 90,000 to 120,000 clones, approximately 92% appearing once. The J segment lost 0 bases and the V segment lost 4 bases, leaving 10 bases of the junction unmatched. This CDR3 contains 17 residues. The germline V gene has CDR1 SGHDT and CDR2 YYEEEE. The chain recombines TRBV5-6 with TRBJ1-3; TRBD1 matches 7 bases. This receptor was taken from an adult in good health. The sequenced sample was peripheral blood, obtained on day 0 of AZD1222 vaccination. The CDR3 loop is CASSLTAGTVSGNTIYF. The CDR3 DNA is TGTGCCAGCAGCCTAACCGCCGGGACAGTCTCTGGAAACACCATATATTTT.